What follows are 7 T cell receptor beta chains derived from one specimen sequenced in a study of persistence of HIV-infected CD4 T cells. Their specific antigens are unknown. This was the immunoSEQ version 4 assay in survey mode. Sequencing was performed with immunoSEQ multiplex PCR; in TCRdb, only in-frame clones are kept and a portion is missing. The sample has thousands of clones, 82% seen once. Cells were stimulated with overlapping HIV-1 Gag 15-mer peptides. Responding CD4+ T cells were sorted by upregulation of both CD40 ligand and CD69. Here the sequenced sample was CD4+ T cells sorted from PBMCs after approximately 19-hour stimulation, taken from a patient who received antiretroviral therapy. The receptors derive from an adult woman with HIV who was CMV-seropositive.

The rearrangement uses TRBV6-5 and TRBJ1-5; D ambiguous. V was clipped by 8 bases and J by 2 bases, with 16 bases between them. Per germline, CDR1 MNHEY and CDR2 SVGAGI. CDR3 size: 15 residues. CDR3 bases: TGTGCCAGCCCGCAAACCGGTCATCGCAATCAGCCCCAGCATTTT. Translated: CASPQTGHRNQPQHF.

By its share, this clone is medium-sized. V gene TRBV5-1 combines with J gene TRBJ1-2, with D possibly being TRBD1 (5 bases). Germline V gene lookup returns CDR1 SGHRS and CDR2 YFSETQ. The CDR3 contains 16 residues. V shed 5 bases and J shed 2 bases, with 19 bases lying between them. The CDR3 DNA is TGCGCCAGCAGAAACATTCTCCAGGGTTCAAACTATGGCTACACCTTC. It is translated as CASRNILQGSNYGYTF.

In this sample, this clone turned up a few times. The chain's CDR3 is CASSQGQSGSPLHF. The CDR3 DNA reads TGTGCCAGCAGCCAAGGACAGAGTGGGTCACCCCTCCACTTT. V usage is TRBV5-6 and J usage is TRBJ1-6; D is perhaps TRBD1 (6 bases). Trimming shortened V by 4 bases and J by 10 bases, and 15 bases separated the two germline ends. The CDR3 runs to 14 residues. The germline V gene has CDR1 SGHDT and CDR2 YYEEEE.

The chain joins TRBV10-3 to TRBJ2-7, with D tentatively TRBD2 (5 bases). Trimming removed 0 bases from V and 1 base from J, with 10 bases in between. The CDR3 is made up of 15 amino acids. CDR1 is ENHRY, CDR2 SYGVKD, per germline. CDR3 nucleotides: TGTGCCATCAGTGAGTCGTCAGGCGGGTCCTACGAGCAGTACTTC. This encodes CAISESSGGSYEQYF.

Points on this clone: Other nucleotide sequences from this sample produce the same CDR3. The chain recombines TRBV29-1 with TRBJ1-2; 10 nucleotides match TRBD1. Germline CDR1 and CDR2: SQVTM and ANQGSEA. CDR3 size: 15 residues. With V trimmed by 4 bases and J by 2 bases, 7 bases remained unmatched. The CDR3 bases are TGCAGCGTTGGACAGGGGGCAGGTACAAACTATGGCTACACCTTC. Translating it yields CSVGQGAGTNYGYTF. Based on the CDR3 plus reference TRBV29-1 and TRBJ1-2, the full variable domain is SAVISQKPSRDICQRGTSLTIQCQVDSQVTMMFWYRQQPGQSLTLIATANQGSEATYESGFVIDKFPISRPNLTFSTLTVSNMSPEDSSIYLCSVGQGAGTNYGYTFGSGTRLTVV.

The CDR3 bases are TGCAGCGTTGAAGGAGTCTCTGGGGCCAACGTCCTGACTTTC. The encoded protein is CSVEGVSGANVLTF. This chain links TRBV29-1 with TRBJ2-6; D gene ambiguous. V was clipped by 1 base and J by 0 bases, with 4 bases between them. The CDR3 runs to 14 residues. Per the germline V gene, CDR1 is SQVTM and CDR2 is ANQGSEA.

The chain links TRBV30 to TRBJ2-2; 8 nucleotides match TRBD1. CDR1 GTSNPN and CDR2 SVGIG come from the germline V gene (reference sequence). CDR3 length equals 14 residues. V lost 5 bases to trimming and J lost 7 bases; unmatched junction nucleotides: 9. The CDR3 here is CAWGQGALDGELFF. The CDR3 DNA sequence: TGTGCCTGGGGTCAGGGGGCGCTGGACGGGGAGCTGTTTTTT. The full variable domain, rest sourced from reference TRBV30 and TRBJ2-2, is SQTIHQWPATLVQPVGSPLSLECTVEGTSNPNLYWYRQAAGRGLQLLFYSVGIGQISSEVPQNLSASRPQDRQFILSSKKLLLSDSGFYLCAWGQGALDGELFFGEGSRLTVL.